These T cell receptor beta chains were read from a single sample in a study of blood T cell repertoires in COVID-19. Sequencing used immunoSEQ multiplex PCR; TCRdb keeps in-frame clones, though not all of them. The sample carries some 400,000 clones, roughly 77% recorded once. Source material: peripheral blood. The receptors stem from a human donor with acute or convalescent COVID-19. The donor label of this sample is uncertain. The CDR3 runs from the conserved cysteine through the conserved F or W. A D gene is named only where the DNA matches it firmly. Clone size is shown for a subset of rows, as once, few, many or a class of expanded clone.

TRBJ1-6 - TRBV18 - CASSPQEGLSPLHF TGTGCCAGCTCACCACAAGAGGGTTTGTCACCCCTCCACTTT
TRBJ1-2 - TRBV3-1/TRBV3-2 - CASSQLSVGSFSSYTF TGTGCCAGCAGCCAGCTGTCAGTGGGCTCGTTCAGTAGCTACACCTTC
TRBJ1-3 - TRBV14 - CASSQVRRNTIYF TGTGCCAGCAGCCAAGTGAGAAGAAACACCATATATTTT
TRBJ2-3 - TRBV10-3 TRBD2 CAIGTSGLSTDTQYF TGTGCCATCGGCACTAGCGGTTTGAGCACAGATACGCAGTATTTT
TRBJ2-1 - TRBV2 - CASSRSSDYYNEQFF TGTGCCAGCAGCCGCTCTAGCGACTACTACAATGAGCAGTTCTTC
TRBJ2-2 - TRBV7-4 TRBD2 CASSLVMGLAELTGELFF TGTGCCAGCAGCTTAGTCATGGGACTAGCGGAGCTCACCGGGGAGCTGTTTTTT
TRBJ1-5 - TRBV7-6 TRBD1 CASRIPAGQGVGMSNQPQHF TGTGCCAGCAGGATTCCAGCGGGACAGGGGGTCGGCATGAGCAATCAGCCCCAGCATTTT
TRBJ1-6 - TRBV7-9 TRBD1 CASSRDRGYSPLHF TGTGCCAGCAGCCGGGACAGGGGCTATTCACCCCTCCACTTT
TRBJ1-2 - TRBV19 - CASSIVATQPMRSYTF TGTGCCAGTAGTATAGTAGCGACGCAACCTATGAGAAGCTACACCTTC
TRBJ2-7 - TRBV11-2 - CASSLWQAKGEREQYF TGTGCCAGCAGCTTATGGCAGGCGAAGGGCGAGCGGGAGCAGTACTTC
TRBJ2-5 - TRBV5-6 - CASTGEAAASWETQYF TGTGCCAGCACGGGAGAAGCGGCTGCGTCGTGGGAGACCCAGTACTTC
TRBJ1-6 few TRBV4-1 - CASSQDPGTRREPLHF TGCGCCAGCAGCCAAGACCCGGGCACCCGGCGGGAACCCCTCCACTTT
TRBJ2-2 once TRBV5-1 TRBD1 CASSPWTGSTGELFF TGCGCCAGCAGCCCCTGGACAGGGAGCACCGGGGAGCTGTTTTTT
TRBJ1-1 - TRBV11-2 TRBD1 CASSSTGQMNTEAFF TGTGCCAGCAGCTCTACGGGACAGATGAACACTGAAGCTTTCTTT
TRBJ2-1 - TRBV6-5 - CASSYTGSQSYNEQFF TGTGCCAGCAGTTACACCGGGAGCCAGTCCTACAATGAGCAGTTCTTC
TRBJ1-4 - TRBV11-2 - CASSPHGGTNEKLFF TGTGCCAGCAGCCCCCACGGGGGGACTAATGAAAAACTGTTTTTT
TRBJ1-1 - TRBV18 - CASSPRQLNTEAFF TGTGCCAGCTCACCGAGGCAGCTGAACACTGAAGCTTTCTTT
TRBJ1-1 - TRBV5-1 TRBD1 CASSFQGDTEAFF TGCGCCAGCAGCTTCCAGGGGGACACTGAAGCTTTCTTT
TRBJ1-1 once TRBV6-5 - CASSRGLRDTEAFF TGTGCCAGCAGCCGAGGCTTACGTGACACTGAAGCTTTCTTT
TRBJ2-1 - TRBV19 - CATSAGNSYNEQFF TGTGCCACCAGCGCGGGGAACTCCTACAATGAGCAGTTCTTC
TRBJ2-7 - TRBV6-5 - CASRRDQGLVYEQYF TGTGCCAGCAGGCGAGATCAGGGCCTGGTCTACGAGCAGTACTTC
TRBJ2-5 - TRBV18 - CASSQGGTGQETQYF TGTGCCAGCTCCCAGGGAGGGACAGGCCAAGAGACCCAGTACTTC
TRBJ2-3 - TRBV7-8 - CASSLEMTGFPTDTQYF TGTGCCAGCAGCTTAGAAATGACGGGGTTCCCCACAGATACGCAGTATTTT
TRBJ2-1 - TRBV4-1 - CASSQEGTRYNEQFF TGCGCCAGCAGCCAAGAAGGGACTCGGTACAATGAGCAGTTCTTC
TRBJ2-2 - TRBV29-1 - CSVVRGNTGELFF TGCAGCGTTGTCAGGGGGAACACCGGGGAGCTGTTTTTT
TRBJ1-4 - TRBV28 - CASSFIRDSEMNEKLFF TGTGCCAGCAGTTTCATCCGGGACTCTGAGATGAATGAAAAACTGTTTTTT
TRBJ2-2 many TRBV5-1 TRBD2 CASSLSGRHTGELFF TGCGCCAGCAGCTTGTCCGGGAGGCACACCGGGGAGCTGTTTTTT
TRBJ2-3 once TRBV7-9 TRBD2 CASSARLAELSTDTQYF TGTGCCAGCAGCGCACGACTAGCGGAACTTAGCACAGATACGCAGTATTTT
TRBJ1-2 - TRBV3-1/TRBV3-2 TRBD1 CASSLGQGYGYTF TGTGCCAGCAGCCTGGGACAGGGTTATGGCTACACCTTC
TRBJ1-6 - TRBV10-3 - CAISDSGQRSSYNSPLHF TGTGCCATCAGTGATTCGGGACAACGCTCATCCTATAATTCACCCCTCCACTTT
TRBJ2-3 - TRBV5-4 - CASSLPDRNTDTQYF TGTGCCAGCAGCCTTCCGGACAGAAACACAGATACGCAGTATTTT
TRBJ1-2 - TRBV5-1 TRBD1 CASSLAGGGYGYTF TGCGCCAGCAGCTTGGCAGGGGGCGGCTATGGCTACACCTTC
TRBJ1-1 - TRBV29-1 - CSVGVDRSKAFF TGCAGCGTCGGGGTAGACAGGTCGAAAGCTTTCTTT
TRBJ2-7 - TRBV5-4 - CASSFPGRREQYF TGTGCCAGCAGCTTCCCAGGGAGGCGGGAGCAGTACTTC
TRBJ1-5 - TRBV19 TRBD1 CASSMITGAYNQPQHF TGTGCCAGTAGTATGATCACAGGGGCATACAATCAGCCCCAGCATTTT
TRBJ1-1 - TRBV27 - CASRSPNTEAFF TGTGCCAGCAGGAGTCCGAACACTGAAGCTTTCTTT
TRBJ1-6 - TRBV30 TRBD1 CAWSPTGVRSPLHF TGTGCCTGGAGTCCCACAGGGGTAAGATCACCCCTCCACTTT
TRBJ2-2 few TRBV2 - CASSKTGIANTGELFF TGTGCCAGCAGTAAAACAGGAATCGCGAACACCGGGGAGCTGTTTTTT
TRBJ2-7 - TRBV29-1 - CSVVDIVKQYF TGCAGCGTGGTTGACATCGTCAAGCAGTACTTC
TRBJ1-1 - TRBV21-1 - CASSSRPPDRPNTEAFF TGTGCCAGCAGCAGCCGTCCACCCGACAGGCCCAACACTGAAGCTTTCTTT